This TCR beta chain comes out of a study of blood T cell repertoires in COVID-19. At the level of the study: The United States, Italy and Spain were the sources of the acute and convalescent COVID-19 samples.

Trimming removed 11 bases from V and 7 bases from J, with 18 bases in between. Germline V gives CDR1 MNHEY, CDR2 SMNVEV (reference sequence). The CDR3 sequence is 13 residues long. Sequencing was performed with immunoSEQ multiplex PCR; in TCRdb, only in-frame clones are kept and a portion is missing. The sample lists fewer than 95,000 clones; 70% to 90% were seen once. This TCR was recovered from a man aged 45 to 65 with acute or convalescent COVID-19. Input material: peripheral blood. The chain joins TRBV27 to TRBJ1-5; the D gene is possibly TRBD1 (6 bases). The CDR3: CASHGGPKQPQHF. The CDR3 coding sequence is TGTGCCTCCCACGGGGGGCCCAAGCAGCCCCAGCATTTT.